One sample yielded the 24 T cell receptor beta chains listed below, sequenced in a study of blood T cells in healthy people across ages. A second PCR, run for 7 to 11 cycles, used a sample-barcoded 5' primer plus a J-beta primer mix. TCRdb passed the 5' RACE reads through MiXCR, listing each CDR3 protein once. The repertoire holds 1.5 million to 2 million distinct CDR3 sequences, with roughly 30% as singletons. The sample consisted of blood. The receptor source for this set is a woman aged 25 to 45 in good health.

Notes on this clonotype: A read error may account for a junction end that differs from germline. The chain carries TRBV7-9 and TRBJ1-2; possible D gene TRBD1, 6 bases. CDR1 SEHNR and CDR2 FQNEAQ come from the germline V gene (reference sequence). This CDR3 is 15 amino acids long. CDR3 DNA sequence: TGCGCCAGCAGCCCCATGGGGGGCGGGGAGTATGGCTACACCTTC. Protein: CASSPMGGGEYGYTF.

This clonotype was seen repeatedly, ten times or more. The J gene is TRBJ2-7, the V gene TRBV10-3; either TRBD1 or TRBD2 may supply D (6 bases each). With 10 bases removed from V and 7 bases from J, the gap between germline ends came to 11 bases. Germline loops: CDR1 ENHRY, CDR2 SYGVKD. CDR3 length equals 10 residues. The CDR3 protein is CATKGGEQYF. CDR3 DNA: TGTGCCACTAAAGGGGGGGAGCAGTACTTC.

Points on this clonotype: At one end the junction does not follow the germline gene, possibly because of a read error. CDR3 DNA: TGTGCCGGCAGCCTAAGCACCCTAAGACAGTTGAACACTGAAGCTTTCTTT. Translated, it gives CAGSLSTLRQLNTEAFF. The gene calls are TRBV7-9 and TRBJ1-1; D perhaps matches TRBD1 (5 bases). The germline gives CDR1 SEHNR, CDR2 FQNEAQ (reference sequence). This CDR3 contains 17 residues.

This clonotype was detected a few times. The chain couples TRBV29-1 to TRBJ2-1, with 10 bases identical to TRBD1. Unmatched junction bases numbered 12, after V lost 3 bases and J lost 4 bases. The CDR3 extends over 17 amino acids. From germline, CDR1 is SQVTM and CDR2 ANQGSEA. CDR3 nucleotide sequence: TGCAGCGTTGAGACAGGGGGCCTTTCGGGTATGTACAATGAGCAGTTCTTC. This encodes CSVETGGLSGMYNEQFF.

About this clonotype: The junction shows a germline mismatch at one end, possibly a read error. The chain recombines TRBV4-3 with TRBJ2-2; 7 bases align to TRBD2. There are 17 residues in the CDR3. Germline CDR1 LGHNA, CDR2 YSLEER. In DNA form, the CDR3 reads TGCGTCAGCAGCCAAGGGGAGGGGCTCCCCAACACCGGGGAGCCGTTTTTT. It yields the protein CVSSQGEGLPNTGEPFF.

This clonotype was seen at least ten times. The chain combines TRBV29-1 with TRBJ2-7, with D hard to call. The CDR3 covers 14 residues. Germline CDR1 SQVTM, CDR2 ANQGSEA. V was clipped by 6 bases and J by 6 bases, with 21 bases between them. The CDR3 coding sequence is TGCAGCGTGGCGACACGATTGGGTTTTACCGAGCAGTACTTC. Translating gives CSVATRLGFTEQYF.

V usage is TRBV9 and J usage is TRBJ1-1; 10 bases are shared with TRBD1. V trimming: 3 bases; J trimming: 0 bases; junction bases outside the gene matches: 8. Germline V CDR1 and CDR2: SGDLS, YYNGEE. This CDR3 spans 17 amino acids. CDR3 in amino acids: CASSGGGQGFMNTEAFF. CDR3 DNA sequence: TGTGCCAGCAGCGGAGGGGGACAGGGGTTTATGAACACTGAAGCTTTCTTT. Full variable domain (remainder filled in from reference TRBV9 and TRBJ1-1): DSGVTQTPKHLITATGQRVTLRCSPRSGDLSVYWYQQSLDQGLQFLIQYYNGEERAKGNILERFSAQQFPDLHSELNLSSLELGDSALYFCASSGGGQGFMNTEAFFGQGTRLTVV.

This chain uses TRBV3-1 with TRBJ2-1, with 12 bases fitting TRBD2. Trimming took 5 bases from V and 5 from J; bases not matched to a gene: 13. Germline values: CDR1 LGHDT, CDR2 YNNKEL (reference sequence). The CDR3 runs to 18 residues. DNA of the CDR3: TGTGCCAGCAGCATGGGACTAGCGGGTATAAACATGCACAATGAGCAGTTCTTC. Its protein is CASSMGLAGINMHNEQFF.

This clonotype was seen at least ten times. This sequence joins TRBV29-1 and TRBJ2-7; D gene ambiguous. The CDR3 covers 12 residues. V was pared by 7 bases and J by 2 bases, with 12 bases between. Germline CDR1 reads SQVTM; CDR2 reads ANQGSEA. DNA for the CDR3: TGCAGCGCCTCAGGACCGGCCTACGAGCAGTACTTC. As protein: CSASGPAYEQYF.

The table lists this clonotype with a few counts. The CDR3 coding sequence is TGTGCCAGCAGCCCCTCCCGGGACCTAAACTACGAGCAGTACTTC. Translating gives CASSPSRDLNYEQYF. The chain employs TRBV11-2 and TRBJ2-7; D is perhaps TRBD1 or TRBD2 (5 bases each). Looked up from germline, CDR1 is SGHAT and CDR2 is FQNNGV. Trimming left V 5 bases short and J 3 bases short, with 17 bases between. The CDR3 sequence is 15 residues long.

The J gene is TRBJ2-1, the V gene TRBV9; maybe TRBD1 (6 bases). The CDR3 is 13 residues long. Germline loops: CDR1 SGDLS, CDR2 YYNGEE. Deletions cut 3 bases from V and 10 bases from J, with 14 bases between. This CDR3 is CASSGRGWGEQFF. CDR3 in DNA: TGTGCCAGCAGCGGCAGGGGTTGGGGGGAGCAGTTCTTC.

This clonotype was detected a few times. The chain carries TRBV7-9 and TRBJ2-7; weak D call: TRBD2 (5 bases). V was cut by 0 bases and J by 5 bases, with 8 bases left in between. This CDR3 spans 13 amino acids. Germline loops: CDR1 SEHNR, CDR2 FQNEAQ (reference sequence). CDR3 in DNA: TGTGCCAGCAGCTTAGCGAGGGATCACGAGCAGTACTTC. Its protein product is CASSLARDHEQYF.

V gene TRBV20-1 combines with J gene TRBJ2-3, with D unclear. This CDR3 has 15 amino acids. V was cut by 6 bases and J by 2 bases, with 18 bases left in between. Germline-derived CDR1 and CDR2 are DFQATT and SNEGSKA (reference sequence). CDR3: CSAPHGPLNTDTQYF. The CDR3 bases are TGCAGTGCCCCCCATGGACCGCTGAACACAGATACGCAGTATTTT.

In its sample, this clonotype was seen a few times. The rearrangement links TRBV11-2 to TRBJ2-7; TRBD1 matches 8 bases. This CDR3 has 17 amino acids. Germline V lookup: CDR1 SGHAT, CDR2 FQNNGV. Trimming took 4 bases from V and 6 from J; bases not matched to a gene: 17. The CDR3 DNA reads as TGTGCCAGCAGCTCGGAATACGATGACAGGGGAATGACCGAGCAGTACTTC. Translation: CASSSEYDDRGMTEQYF.

DNA of the CDR3: TGTGCCAGCAGACTAGAGTTTAAGGATGAGCAGTTCTTC. Protein product: CASRLEFKDEQFF. The rearrangement uses TRBV12-3 or TRBV12-4 and TRBJ2-1, with D perhaps TRBD2 (5 bases). This CDR3 has 13 amino acids. With 6 bases removed from V and 8 bases from J, the gap between germline ends came to 14 bases.

This clonotype was seen a few times. An end of the junction does not agree with germline; a read error may underlie this. Here the CDR3 DNA reads TGTGTCAGCAGCCCGCGGGGAGCCTACGAGCAGTACTTC. Translation: CVSSPRGAYEQYF. The chain links TRBV7-9 to TRBJ2-7; tentative D call: TRBD2 (6 bases). This CDR3 region has 13 residues. The germline gives CDR1 SEHNR, CDR2 FQNEAQ (reference sequence).

The V call is TRBV7-3, the J call TRBJ2-3; D ambiguous. The V and J ends lost 1 base and 9 bases respectively, with 11 bases between them. Germline lookup yields CDR1 SGHTA and CDR2 FQGTGA. The CDR3 contains 13 residues. This CDR3 is CASSLSQEHTQYF. CDR3 DNA: TGTGCCAGCAGCTTAAGTCAGGAGCACACGCAGTATTTT.

The rearrangement uses TRBV7-2 and TRBJ2-3; no clear D gene. CDR3 length equals 14 residues. Trimming left V 5 bases short and J 0 bases short, with 9 bases between. CDR1 and CDR2 from the germline V gene are SGHTA and FQGNSA. The CDR3 here is CASSLGMSTDTQYF. CDR3 sequence (DNA): TGTGCCAGCAGCCTAGGAATGAGCACAGATACGCAGTATTTT.

The chain links TRBV9 to TRBJ1-5, with 11 bases matching TRBD1. Trimming removed 3 bases from V and 7 bases from J; junction bases left unmatched: 3. This CDR3 region has 14 residues. Germline CDR1 and CDR2: SGDLS and YYNGEE. CDR3 in amino acids: CASSGDRGDQPQHF. DNA for the CDR3: TGTGCCAGCAGCGGGGACAGGGGGGACCAGCCCCAGCATTTT. Full variable domain (remainder filled in from reference TRBV9 and TRBJ1-5): DSGVTQTPKHLITATGQRVTLRCSPRSGDLSVYWYQQSLDQGLQFLIQYYNGEERAKGNILERFSAQQFPDLHSELNLSSLELGDSALYFCASSGDRGDQPQHFGDGTRLSIL.

V usage is TRBV2 and J usage is TRBJ2-7; either TRBD1 or TRBD2 may supply D (7 bases each). CDR3 length: 17 residues. Trimming removed 1 base from V and 1 base from J, with 17 bases in between. Germline assignment: CDR1 SNHLY and CDR2 FYNNEI. The CDR3 is CASSEVGEGARSYEQYF. The CDR3 bases are TGTGCCAGCAGTGAAGTTGGGGAGGGGGCGAGGTCCTACGAGCAGTACTTC. Full variable domain (missing parts from reference TRBV2 and TRBJ2-7): EPEVTQTPSHQVTQMGQEVILRCVPISNHLYFYWYRQILGQKVEFLVSFYNNEISEKSEIFDDQFSVERPDGSNFTLKIRSTKLEDSAMYFCASSEVGEGARSYEQYFGPGTRLTVT.

This chain links TRBV10-1 with TRBJ2-1, with D perhaps TRBD2 (6 bases). From germline, CDR1 is WNHNN and CDR2 SYGVQD (reference sequence). CDR3 length equals 16 residues. With 3 bases removed from V and 3 bases from J, the gap between germline ends came to 15 bases. The CDR3 loop is CASSELAGSFYNEQFF. The CDR3 region has the DNA TGCGCCAGCAGTGAACTGGCGGGGAGCTTCTACAATGAGCAGTTCTTC.

The chain's CDR3 is CASSGEMGGGDYGYTF. The CDR3 DNA reads TGTGCCAGCAGTGGGGAGATGGGGGGCGGCGACTATGGCTACACCTTC. This sequence joins TRBV25-1 and TRBJ1-2, with D maybe TRBD1 (6 bases). Trimming took 4 bases from V and 3 from J, leaving 18 bases between them. Germline V gene data show CDR1 as MGHDK and CDR2 as SYGVNS. The CDR3 contains 16 residues.

This clonotype was seen more than once but under ten times. The chain has TRBV29-1 and TRBJ1-1; D remains unclear. This CDR3 comprises 11 residues. V shed 7 bases and J shed 3 bases, with 9 bases lying between them. Germline V gene sequence: CDR1 SQVTM, CDR2 ANQGSEA. This CDR3 is CSGIQHTEAFF. The CDR3 DNA reads as TGCAGCGGTATACAGCACACTGAAGCTTTCTTT.

This chain uses TRBV5-1 with TRBJ2-3; D remains unclear. Germline V gives CDR1 SGHRS, CDR2 YFSETQ. Trimming shortened V by 3 bases and J by 2 bases, and 10 bases separated the two germline ends. The CDR3 contains 14 residues. In nucleotides, the CDR3 is TGCGCCAGCAGCTCACTGAGCAACACAGATACGCAGTATTTT. As protein: CASSSLSNTDTQYF.